What follows is one TCR beta chain and its context. Primers: 60 Vbeta forward and 13 Jbeta reverse. Using immunoSEQ multiplex PCR, the repertoire was profiled, and TCRdb retains in-frame clones only, with some absent. In the table there are 90,000 or so clones, about four fifths of which are singletons. The data are from a study of cytomegalovirus exposure and HLA in healthy donors. Unrecorded immune exposures were likely, despite nominal health at sampling. Per germline, CDR1 SGHTA and CDR2 FQGNSA. This CDR3 contains 11 residues. Trimming left V 5 bases short and J 8 bases short, with 7 bases between.

The receptor comes from a man over 45 in good health and CMV-seronegative. The sequenced material came from PBMCs. The chain links TRBV7-2 to TRBJ2-1; no clear D. Here the CDR3 reads CASSPLDEQFF. CDR3 nucleotide sequence: TGTGCCAGCAGCCCCCTCGATGAGCAGTTCTTC.